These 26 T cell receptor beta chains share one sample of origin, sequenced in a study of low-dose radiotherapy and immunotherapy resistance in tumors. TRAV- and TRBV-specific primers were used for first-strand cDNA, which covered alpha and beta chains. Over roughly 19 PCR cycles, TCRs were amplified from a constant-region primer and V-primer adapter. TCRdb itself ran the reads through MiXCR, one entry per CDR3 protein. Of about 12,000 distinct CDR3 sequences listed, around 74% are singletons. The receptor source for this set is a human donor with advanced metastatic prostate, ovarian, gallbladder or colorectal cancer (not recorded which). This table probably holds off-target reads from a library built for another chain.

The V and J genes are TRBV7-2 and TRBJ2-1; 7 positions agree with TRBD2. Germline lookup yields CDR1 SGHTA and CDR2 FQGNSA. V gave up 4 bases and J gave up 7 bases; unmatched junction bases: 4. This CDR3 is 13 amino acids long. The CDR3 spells CASSWTRENEQFF. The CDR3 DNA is TGTGCCAGCAGCTGGACTAGAGAGAATGAGCAGTTCTTC.

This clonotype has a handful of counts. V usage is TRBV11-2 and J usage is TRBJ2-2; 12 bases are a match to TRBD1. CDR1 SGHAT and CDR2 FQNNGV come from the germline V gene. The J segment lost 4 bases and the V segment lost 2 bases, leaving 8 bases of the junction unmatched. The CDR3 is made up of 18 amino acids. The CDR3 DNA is TGTGCCAGCAGCTTAAGAGGAGGGGACAGGGGGCGCACCGGGGAGCTGTTTTTT. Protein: CASSLRGGDRGRTGELFF.

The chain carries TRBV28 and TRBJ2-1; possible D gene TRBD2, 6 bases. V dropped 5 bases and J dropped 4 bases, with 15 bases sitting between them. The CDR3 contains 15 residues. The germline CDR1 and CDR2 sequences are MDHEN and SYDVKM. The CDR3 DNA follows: TGTGCCAGCAGTCCCACCGGGGGAGCATACAATGAGCAGTTCTTC. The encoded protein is CASSPTGGAYNEQFF.

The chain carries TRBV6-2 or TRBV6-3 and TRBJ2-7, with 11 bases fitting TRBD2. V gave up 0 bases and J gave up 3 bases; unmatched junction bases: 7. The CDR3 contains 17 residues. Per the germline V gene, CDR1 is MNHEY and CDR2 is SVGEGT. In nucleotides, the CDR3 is TGTGCCAGCAGTTACTCGAGGCCCGGGACTAGCGGCTACGAGCAGTACTTC. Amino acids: CASSYSRPGTSGYEQYF.

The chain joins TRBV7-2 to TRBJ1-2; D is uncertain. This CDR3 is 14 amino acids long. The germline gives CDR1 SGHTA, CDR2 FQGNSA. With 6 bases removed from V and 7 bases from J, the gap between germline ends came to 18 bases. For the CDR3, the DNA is TGTGCCAGCAGTTCTCGGGCGGGTTCGTTTGGCTACACCTTC. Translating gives CASSSRAGSFGYTF.

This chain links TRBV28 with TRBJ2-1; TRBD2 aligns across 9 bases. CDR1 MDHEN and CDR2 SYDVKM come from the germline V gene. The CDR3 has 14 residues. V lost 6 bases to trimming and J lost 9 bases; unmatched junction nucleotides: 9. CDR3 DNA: TGTGCCAGCAGCAACGGCCTAGCGGGATCTGAGCAGTTCTTC. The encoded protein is CASSNGLAGSEQFF.

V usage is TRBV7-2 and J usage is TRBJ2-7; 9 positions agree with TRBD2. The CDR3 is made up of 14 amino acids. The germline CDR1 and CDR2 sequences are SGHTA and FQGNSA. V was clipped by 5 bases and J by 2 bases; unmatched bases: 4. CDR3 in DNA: TGTGCCAGCAGCCGACTAGCGGAGCCCTACGAGCAGTACTTC. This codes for CASSRLAEPYEQYF.

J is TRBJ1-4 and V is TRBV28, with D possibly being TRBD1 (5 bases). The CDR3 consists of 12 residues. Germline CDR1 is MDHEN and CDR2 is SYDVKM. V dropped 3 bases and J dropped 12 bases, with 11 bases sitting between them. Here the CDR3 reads CASSLGPFELFF. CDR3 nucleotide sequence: TGTGCCAGCAGTTTGGGACCGTTCGAACTGTTTTTT.

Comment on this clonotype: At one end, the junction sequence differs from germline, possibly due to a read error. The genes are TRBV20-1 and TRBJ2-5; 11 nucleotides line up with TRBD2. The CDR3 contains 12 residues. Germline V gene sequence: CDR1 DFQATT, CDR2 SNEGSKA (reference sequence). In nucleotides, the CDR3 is TGTTCCGTAGCGGGAGGGGGAAAGACCCAGTACTTC. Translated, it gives CSVAGGGKTQYF.

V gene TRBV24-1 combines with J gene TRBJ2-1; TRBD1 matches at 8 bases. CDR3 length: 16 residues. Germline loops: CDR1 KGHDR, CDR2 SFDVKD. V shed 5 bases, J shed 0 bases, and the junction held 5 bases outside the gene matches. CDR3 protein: CATSAVDRVSYNEQFF. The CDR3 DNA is TGTGCCACCAGTGCCGTGGACAGGGTCTCCTACAATGAGCAGTTCTTC.

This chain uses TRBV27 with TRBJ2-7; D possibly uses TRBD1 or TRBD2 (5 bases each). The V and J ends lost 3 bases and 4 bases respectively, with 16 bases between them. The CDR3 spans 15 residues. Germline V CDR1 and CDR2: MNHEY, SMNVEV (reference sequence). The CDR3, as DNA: TGTGCCAGCAGTTTCTCGGGGACGGGTTTTTACGAGCAGTACTTC. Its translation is CASSFSGTGFYEQYF.

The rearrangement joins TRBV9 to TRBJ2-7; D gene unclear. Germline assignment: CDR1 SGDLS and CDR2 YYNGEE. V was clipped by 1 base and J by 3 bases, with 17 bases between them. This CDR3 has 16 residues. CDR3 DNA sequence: TGTGCCAGCAGCGTACGACCGGACGGCCGCGGCTACGAGCAGTACTTC. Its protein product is CASSVRPDGRGYEQYF.

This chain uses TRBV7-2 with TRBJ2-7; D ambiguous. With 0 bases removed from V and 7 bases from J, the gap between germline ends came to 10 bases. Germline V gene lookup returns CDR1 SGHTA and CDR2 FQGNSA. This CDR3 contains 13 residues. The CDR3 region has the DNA TGTGCCAGCAGCTTAGCGCAGTTAGAAGAGCAGTACTTC. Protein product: CASSLAQLEEQYF.

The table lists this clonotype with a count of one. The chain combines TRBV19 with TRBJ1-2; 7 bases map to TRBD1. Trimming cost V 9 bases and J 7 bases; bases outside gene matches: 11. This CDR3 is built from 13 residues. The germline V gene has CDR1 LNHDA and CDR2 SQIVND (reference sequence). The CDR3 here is CASRQGQEPGYTF. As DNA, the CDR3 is TGTGCCAGCCGACAGGGCCAAGAACCTGGCTACACCTTC.

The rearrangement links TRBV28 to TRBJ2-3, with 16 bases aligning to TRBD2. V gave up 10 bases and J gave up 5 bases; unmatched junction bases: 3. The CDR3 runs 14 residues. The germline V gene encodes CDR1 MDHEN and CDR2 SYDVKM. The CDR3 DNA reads TGTGCCACCGGGACTAGCGGGAGGGGAGATACGCAGTATTTT. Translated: CATGTSGRGDTQYF.

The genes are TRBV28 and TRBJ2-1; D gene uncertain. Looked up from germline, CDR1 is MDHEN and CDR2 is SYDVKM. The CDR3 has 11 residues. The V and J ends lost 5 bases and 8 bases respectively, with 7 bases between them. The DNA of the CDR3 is TGTGCCAGCAGTCCTAGGGATGAGCAGTTCTTC. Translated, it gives CASSPRDEQFF.

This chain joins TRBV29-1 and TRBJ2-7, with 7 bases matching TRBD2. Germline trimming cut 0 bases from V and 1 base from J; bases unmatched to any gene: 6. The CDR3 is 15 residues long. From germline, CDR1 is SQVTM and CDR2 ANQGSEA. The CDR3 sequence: CSVEDRTSESYEQYF. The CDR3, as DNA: TGCAGCGTTGAAGATCGCACTAGCGAATCCTACGAGCAGTACTTC.

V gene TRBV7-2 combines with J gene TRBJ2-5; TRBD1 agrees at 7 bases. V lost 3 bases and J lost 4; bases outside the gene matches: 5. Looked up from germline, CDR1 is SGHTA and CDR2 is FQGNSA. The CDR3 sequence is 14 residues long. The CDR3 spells CASSFPTGRETQYF. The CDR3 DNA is TGTGCCAGCAGCTTTCCGACAGGGAGAGAGACCCAGTACTTC.

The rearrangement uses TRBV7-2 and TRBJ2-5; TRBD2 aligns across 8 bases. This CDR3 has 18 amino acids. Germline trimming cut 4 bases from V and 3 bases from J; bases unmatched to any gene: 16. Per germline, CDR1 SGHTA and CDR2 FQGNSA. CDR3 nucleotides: TGTGCCAGCAGCTCGGCCCGCCCGGGACTAGTTGGAAAAGAGACCCAGTACTTC. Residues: CASSSARPGLVGKETQYF.

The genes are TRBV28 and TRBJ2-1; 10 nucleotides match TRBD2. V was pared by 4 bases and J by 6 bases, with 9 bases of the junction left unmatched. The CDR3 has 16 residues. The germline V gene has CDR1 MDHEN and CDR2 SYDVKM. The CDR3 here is CASSSRTSGAINEQFF. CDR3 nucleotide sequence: TGTGCCAGCAGTTCAAGGACTAGCGGAGCGATCAATGAGCAGTTCTTC.

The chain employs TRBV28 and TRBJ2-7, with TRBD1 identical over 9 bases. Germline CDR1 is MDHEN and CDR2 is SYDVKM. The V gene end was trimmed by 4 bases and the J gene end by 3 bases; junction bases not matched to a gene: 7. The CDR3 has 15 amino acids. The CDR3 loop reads CASSSTGQGSYEQYF. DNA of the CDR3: TGTGCCAGCAGTTCAACGGGACAGGGTAGCTACGAGCAGTACTTC.

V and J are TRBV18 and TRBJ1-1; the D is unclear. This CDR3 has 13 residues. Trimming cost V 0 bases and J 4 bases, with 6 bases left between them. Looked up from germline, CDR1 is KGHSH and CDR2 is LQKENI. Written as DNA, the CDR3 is TGTGCCAGCTCACCACCCCAGCGCACTGAAGCTTTCTTT. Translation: CASSPPQRTEAFF. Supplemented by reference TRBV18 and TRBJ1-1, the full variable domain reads NAGVMQNPRHLVRRRGQEARLRCSPMKGHSHVYWYRQLPEEGLKFMVYLQKENIIDESGMPKERFSAEFPKEGPSILRIQQVVRGDSAAYFCASSPPQRTEAFFGQGTRLTVV.

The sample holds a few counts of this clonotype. The CDR3 DNA sequence: TGTGCCAGCAGTTACCGAAGCGGGCCAGAAGGAGATACGCAGTATTTT. Amino acids: CASSYRSGPEGDTQYF. The chain is built from TRBV6-2 or TRBV6-3 and TRBJ2-3, with a weak D call TRBD2 (6 bases). V was trimmed by 2 bases and J by 5 bases, leaving 17 bases between them. CDR3 length: 16 residues. Per the germline V gene, CDR1 is MNHEY and CDR2 is SVGEGT.

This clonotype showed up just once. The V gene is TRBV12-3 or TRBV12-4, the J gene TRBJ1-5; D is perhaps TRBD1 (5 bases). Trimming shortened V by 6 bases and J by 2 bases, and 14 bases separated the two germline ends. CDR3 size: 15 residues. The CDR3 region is CASSSAGGGNQPQHF. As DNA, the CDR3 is TGTGCCAGCAGCTCGGCCGGGGGTGGCAATCAGCCCCAGCATTTT.

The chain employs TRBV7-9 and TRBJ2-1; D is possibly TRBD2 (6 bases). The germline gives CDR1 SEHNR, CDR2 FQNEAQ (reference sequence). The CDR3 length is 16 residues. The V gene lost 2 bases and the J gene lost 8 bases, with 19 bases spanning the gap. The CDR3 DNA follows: TGTGCCAGCAGCTTACGGGGGAGGACCATTATAGATGAGCAGTTCTTC. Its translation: CASSLRGRTIIDEQFF. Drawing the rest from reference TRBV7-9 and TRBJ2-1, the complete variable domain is DTGVSQNPRHKITKRGQNVTFRCDPISEHNRLYWYRQTLGQGPEFLTYFQNEAQLEKSRLLSDRFSAERPKGSFSTLEIQRTEQGDSAMYLCASSLRGRTIIDEQFFGPGTRLTVL.

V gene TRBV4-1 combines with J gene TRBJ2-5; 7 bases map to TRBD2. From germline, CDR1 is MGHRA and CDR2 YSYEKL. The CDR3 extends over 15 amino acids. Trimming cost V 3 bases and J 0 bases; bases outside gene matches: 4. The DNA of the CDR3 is TGCGCCAGCAGCCAGGGGGGGACTTACCAAGAGACCCAGTACTTC. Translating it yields CASSQGGTYQETQYF.